These 20 T cell receptor beta chains were sequenced from one sample in a study of blood T cell repertoires in COVID-19 (dated by TCRdb to about 2020). Libraries were made using the immunoSEQ multiplex PCR assay. Imported from immuneACCESS, the table was reduced by TCRdb to in-frame sequences with V and J called. These copies leave out some clones; in studies compared against another copy, an unresolved V gene accounts for under half, and the cause of the remainder is not known. This sample holds about 52,000 clones; around 92% were observed only once. The leading ten clones occupy 7% to 9% of the sample. Sequences were obtained from peripheral blood. These receptors were collected from an elderly man with active or convalescent COVID-19.

The J gene is TRBJ2-7, the V gene TRBV29-1, with D maybe TRBD2 (6 bases). Trimming shortened V by 4 bases and J by 1 base, and 14 bases separated the two germline ends. There are 14 residues in the CDR3. Germline V gives CDR1 SQVTM, CDR2 ANQGSEA. CDR3 coding DNA: TGCAGCGTTGGCGGGACCGCGGCTTCCTACGAGCAGTACTTC. Translation: CSVGGTAASYEQYF.

This chain uses TRBV28 with TRBJ2-2, with D possibly TRBD1 on 6 matching bases. The CDR3 runs to 17 residues. Germline CDR1 MDHEN, CDR2 SYDVKM. V was pared by 2 bases and J by 6 bases, with 19 bases between. In nucleotides, the CDR3 is TGTGCCAGCAGTTTAAGCCTACACAGGGTACCAGCCGGGGAGCTGTTTTTT. Encoded protein: CASSLSLHRVPAGELFF. Combining the CDR3 with reference TRBV28 and TRBJ2-2 gives the whole variable domain DVKVTQSSRYLVKRTGEKVFLECVQDMDHENMFWYRQDPGLGLRLIYFSYDVKMKEKGDIPEGYSVSREKKERFSLILESASTNQTSMYLCASSLSLHRVPAGELFFGEGSRLTVL.

This chain links TRBV7-2 with TRBJ2-5; 10 bases agree with TRBD2. The length of the CDR3 is 14 residues. Germline V gene lookup returns CDR1 SGHTA and CDR2 FQGNSA. Losses at the gene ends were 5 bases for V and 2 bases for J; bases not matched to a gene: 2. DNA of the CDR3: TGTGCCAGCAGCCGGACTAGCGGACAAGAGACCCAGTACTTC. Translation gives CASSRTSGQETQYF. Looking up the rest from reference TRBV7-2 and TRBJ2-5 gives the full variable domain: GAGVSQSPSNKVTEKGKDVELRCDPISGHTALYWYRQSLGQGLEFLIYFQGNSAPDKSGLPSDRFSAERTGGSVSTLTIQRTQQEDSAVYLCASSRTSGQETQYFGPGTRLLVL.

This clone was seen just once. This sequence joins TRBV19 and TRBJ1-2; D might be TRBD1 (6 bases). This CDR3 is built from 14 residues. Trimming took 6 bases from V and 4 from J, leaving 15 bases between them. The germline V gene encodes CDR1 LNHDA and CDR2 SQIVND (reference sequence). The DNA of the CDR3 is TGTGCCAGTAGCCTTCGGACAGTATCCTATGGCTACACCTTC. Protein: CASSLRTVSYGYTF.

The chain recombines TRBV9 with TRBJ2-2; D is possibly TRBD2 (7 bases). The V gene's germline CDR1 is SGDLS and CDR2 YYNGEE. V was cut by 5 bases and J by 0 bases, with 14 bases left in between. The CDR3 totals 16 residues. CDR3 coding DNA: TGTGCCAGCAGTCCCCGGGGGGCCTCGAACACCGGGGAGCTGTTTTTT. Its protein product is CASSPRGASNTGELFF.

The chain uses TRBV9 and TRBJ1-1; the D gene is possibly TRBD1 (5 bases). Germline CDR1 and CDR2: SGDLS and YYNGEE. V gave up 4 bases and J gave up 1 base, with 14 bases separating them. CDR3 length: 15 residues. In nucleotides, the CDR3 is TGTGCCAGCAGCACGGGGGGTCAAGAGAACACTGAAGCTTTCTTT. Translated, it gives CASSTGGQENTEAFF.

V usage is TRBV9 and J usage is TRBJ2-7, with D perhaps TRBD1 (5 bases). V lost 7 bases, J lost 0 bases, and 11 bases lay in between. Germline CDR1 is SGDLS and CDR2 is YYNGEE. This CDR3 spans 13 amino acids. For the CDR3, the DNA is TGTGCCAGCGGGCAGGGATCCTCCTACGAGCAGTACTTC. As protein: CASGQGSSYEQYF.

The chain couples TRBV5-8 to TRBJ1-2, with D possibly TRBD1 on 5 matching bases. Germline V CDR1 and CDR2: SGHTS, YDEGEE. CDR3 size: 13 residues. V shed 0 bases and J shed 5 bases, with 8 bases lying between them. CDR3: CASSLADRYGYTF. The CDR3 bases are TGTGCCAGCAGCTTGGCAGACAGATATGGCTACACCTTC.

This chain links TRBV6-5 with TRBJ2-7; a weak D match, TRBD1 (6 bases). Germline V lookup: CDR1 MNHEY, CDR2 SVGAGI. The CDR3 consists of 14 residues. V was trimmed by 2 bases and J by 5 bases, leaving 13 bases between them. CDR3 loop: CASSYRGTTNEQYF. Written as DNA, the CDR3 is TGTGCCAGCAGTTACCGTGGGACAACCAACGAGCAGTACTTC.

The gene calls are TRBV23-1 and TRBJ2-3; 9 bases are a match to TRBD1. TRBV23-1 is filed as an ORF, its function uncertain. V was pared by 7 bases and J by 2 bases, with 13 bases of the junction left unmatched. The CDR3 consists of 17 residues. CDR3 bases: TGCGCCAGCATCCACCACCGACAGGGGGACGACACAGATACGCAGTATTTT. Amino acids: CASIHHRQGDDTDTQYF.

The V call is TRBV7-8, the J call TRBJ1-1; D is ambiguous. The CDR3 is made up of 14 amino acids. Germline V gene lookup returns CDR1 SGHVS and CDR2 FQNEAQ. Trimming pared 2 bases from V and 1 base from J, leaving 8 bases between. CDR3 sequence: CASSLTAGNTEAFF. CDR3 nucleotide sequence: TGTGCCAGCAGCTTAACTGCGGGGAACACTGAAGCTTTCTTT.

The chain employs TRBV24-1 and TRBJ2-1; TRBD2 is a possible D gene (7 bases). Germline V lookup: CDR1 KGHDR, CDR2 SFDVKD. The CDR3 has 14 amino acids. The V and J ends lost 5 bases and 2 bases respectively, with 9 bases between them. Written as DNA, the CDR3 is TGTGCCACCAGTGGGGGGGGCACCTACAATGAGCAGTTCTTC. This encodes CATSGGGTYNEQFF.

The chain has TRBV6-5 and TRBJ1-1; tentative D call: TRBD1 (5 bases). This CDR3 comprises 13 residues. CDR1 is MNHEY and CDR2 is SVGAGI in the germline V gene. V was pared by 6 bases and J by 11 bases, with 19 bases between. The CDR3 sequence: CASRPPGLHGAFF. CDR3 sequence (DNA): TGTGCCAGCAGACCCCCGGGACTCCATGGGGCTTTCTTT.

V usage is TRBV19 and J usage is TRBJ2-1, with a possible D match to TRBD2 (7 bases). CDR1 and CDR2 from the germline V gene are LNHDA and SQIVND (reference sequence). V was pared by 4 bases and J by 4 bases, with 14 bases between. There are 15 residues in the CDR3. The CDR3 here is CASSKTGGRYNEQFF. CDR3 in DNA: TGTGCCAGTAGTAAGACGGGGGGCCGGTACAATGAGCAGTTCTTC.

This rearrangement joins TRBV18 to TRBJ2-7; 10 bases are a match to TRBD2. The CDR3 has 15 amino acids. J gave up 5 bases and V 1 base, and 5 bases lay outside the gene matches. Germline V CDR1 and CDR2: KGHSH, LQKENI. The DNA of the CDR3 is TGTGCCAGCTCACCACGAAGCGGGGGGGTCCACGAGCAGTACTTC. Translated, it gives CASSPRSGGVHEQYF. The full variable domain, in which reference TRBV18 and TRBJ2-7 provide the parts outside the CDR3, is NAGVMQNPRHLVRRRGQEARLRCSPMKGHSHVYWYRQLPEEGLKFMVYLQKENIIDESGMPKERFSAEFPKEGPSILRIQQVVRGDSAAYFCASSPRSGGVHEQYFGPGTRLTVT.

This sequence joins TRBV10-3 and TRBJ2-7; 9 positions match TRBD1. Trimming cost V 6 bases and J 0 bases; bases outside gene matches: 6. Germline values: CDR1 ENHRY, CDR2 SYGVKD. This CDR3 has 15 amino acids. Written as DNA, the CDR3 is TGTGCCATCAGCAGGGACAGGGATAGCTCCTACGAGCAGTACTTC. Translation: CAISRDRDSSYEQYF.

CDR3 sequence: CAISRQGSGSNQPQHF. CDR3 nucleotide sequence: TGTGCCATCAGCCGACAGGGTTCGGGGAGCAATCAGCCCCAGCATTTT. The V and J genes are TRBV10-3 and TRBJ1-5; 7 nucleotides line up with TRBD1. The CDR3 is 16 amino acids. V trimming: 6 bases; J trimming: 1 base; junction bases outside the gene matches: 9. Germline-derived CDR1 and CDR2 are ENHRY and SYGVKD.

This chain links TRBV5-1 with TRBJ2-7; D possibly corresponds to TRBD1 (5 bases). This CDR3 contains 15 residues. Germline lookup yields CDR1 SGHRS and CDR2 YFSETQ. V was cut by 3 bases and J by 3 bases, with 16 bases left in between. CDR3 loop: CASSSTAKVHYEQYF. The CDR3 bases are TGCGCCAGCAGCTCGACAGCTAAAGTACACTACGAGCAGTACTTC.

The chain is built from TRBV7-3 and TRBJ2-2, with TRBD1 matching over 8 bases. Germline lookup yields CDR1 SGHTA and CDR2 FQGTGA. CDR3 length: 17 residues. V lost 5 bases, J lost 4 bases, and 12 bases stayed unmatched. The CDR3 DNA follows: TGTGCCAGCAGCCCGACTGTGGACAGGGCAGGCACCGGGGAGCTGTTTTTT. Translated, it gives CASSPTVDRAGTGELFF.

CDR3 nucleotide sequence: TGTGCCAGCAGTCTCCTCCTTACAGATACGCAGTATTTT. Amino acid sequence: CASSLLLTDTQYF. The V gene is TRBV12-3 or TRBV12-4, the J gene TRBJ2-3; D gene unclear. There are 13 residues in the CDR3. Trimming removed 5 bases from V and 3 bases from J, with 9 bases in between.